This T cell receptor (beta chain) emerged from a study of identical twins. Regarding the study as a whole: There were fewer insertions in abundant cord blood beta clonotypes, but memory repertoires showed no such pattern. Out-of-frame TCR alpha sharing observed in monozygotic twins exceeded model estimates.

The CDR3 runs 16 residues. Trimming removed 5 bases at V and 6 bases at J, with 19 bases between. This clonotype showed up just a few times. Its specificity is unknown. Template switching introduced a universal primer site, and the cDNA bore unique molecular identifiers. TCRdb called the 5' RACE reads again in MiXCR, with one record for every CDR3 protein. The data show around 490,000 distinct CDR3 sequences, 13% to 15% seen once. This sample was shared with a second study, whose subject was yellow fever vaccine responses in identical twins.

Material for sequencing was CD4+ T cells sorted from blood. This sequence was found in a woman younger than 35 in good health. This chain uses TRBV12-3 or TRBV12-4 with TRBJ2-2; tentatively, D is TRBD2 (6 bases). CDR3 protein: CASSDPFGGLAGELFF. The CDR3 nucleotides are TGTGCCAGCAGTGATCCATTTGGGGGGTTGGCCGGGGAGCTGTTTTTT.